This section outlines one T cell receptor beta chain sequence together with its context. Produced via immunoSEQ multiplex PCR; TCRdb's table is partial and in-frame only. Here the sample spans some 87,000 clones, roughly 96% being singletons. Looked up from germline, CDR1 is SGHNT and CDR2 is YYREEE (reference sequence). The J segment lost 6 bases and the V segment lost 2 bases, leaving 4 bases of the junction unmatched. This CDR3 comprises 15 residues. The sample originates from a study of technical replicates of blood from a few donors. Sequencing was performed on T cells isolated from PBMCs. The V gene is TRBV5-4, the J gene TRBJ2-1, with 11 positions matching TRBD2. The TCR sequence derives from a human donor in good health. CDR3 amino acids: CASSFFLAGGNEQFF. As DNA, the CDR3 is TGTGCCAGCAGCTTTTTTCTAGCGGGAGGCAATGAGCAGTTCTTC.